The source of this TCR beta chain is a study of T cells in Graves' hyperthyroidism and ophthalmopathy. From RNA transcripts, TCR beta CDR3 regions were amplified. With the HTBI primer set, the TCR CDR3 went through a first round of RT-PCR. TCRdb re-analysed the multiplex PCR reads in MiXCR, keeping a single row per CDR3 protein. The sample consists of some 380,000 distinct CDR3 sequences, roughly 14% of them appearing once. At least ten counts were recorded for this clonotype. Sequencing was done on a sample of blood. The receptor was isolated from a man younger than 45 with Graves' hyperthyroidism that later progressed to Graves' ophthalmopathy.

The CDR3 bases are TGCAGTGCTCGTCGGGGGGCTAGCGGCACAGATACGCAGTATTTT. It codes for CSARRGASGTDTQYF. V gene TRBV20-1 combines with J gene TRBJ2-3; TRBD2 is a possible D gene (7 bases). Germline CDR1 DFQATT, CDR2 SNEGSKA (reference sequence). The CDR3 runs to 15 residues. V was shortened by 5 bases and J by 1 base, with 16 bases between the two germline ends.